This TCR beta chain was found in a study of T cell repertoires in cytomegalovirus infection. Study-wide background: Both CMV infection and a matching HLA type were indicated by public TCR beta signatures. Overall study results and limits: CMV-specific HLA-C-restricted TCR beta clonotypes dominated the ex vivo response. Individuals carrying CMV plus the relevant HLA were identified by cumulative frequency of public TCR beta families.

Germline V gene sequence: CDR1 SGHVS, CDR2 FNYEAQ. The trim removed 1 base at V and 4 bases at J, leaving 7 bases unmatched. The CDR3 has 15 residues. This clonotype came up many times. The antigen is not known. TCRdb called the reads again in MiXCR, with one record for every CDR3 protein. In the table there are some 920,000 distinct CDR3 sequences, approximately 31% of which are singletons. The sample in question was cultured CD8+ T cells from PBMCs, obtained from culture after CMV antigen stimulation. This receptor was identified in a human donor in good health (CMV status not recorded). Some clones in this sample may be carry-over from other donors' samples. This chain uses TRBV7-6 with TRBJ2-7, with 7 positions matching TRBD1. The CDR3 nucleotides read TGTGCCAGCAGCTTAGAAGGGACAGCCGGATACGAGCAGTACTTC. This translates into CASSLEGTAGYEQYF.